This TCR beta chain was sequenced for a study of blood T cell repertoires in COVID-19. Across the study: Samples of COVID-19 (acute and convalescent) were obtained from the United States, Italy and Spain. From T cells, B-cell-depleted T cells, or PBMCs came the material, which was cDNA or gDNA.

This CDR3 spans 15 amino acids. The germline V gene has CDR1 SNHLY and CDR2 FYNNEI. Trimming removed 5 bases at V and 0 bases at J, with 11 bases between. Per the original methods: Using reference gene primer amplification, nucleated cell counts were estimated. Sequencing was performed with immunoSEQ multiplex PCR; in TCRdb, only in-frame clones are kept and a portion is missing. V and J calls and clone size are those listed in that table; D and trimming were worked out from the DNA. Of about 280,000 clones detected, 85% to 90% appear once; the ten largest clones hold approximately 12%. The receptor was isolated from a human donor in a cohort sampled during active COVID-19. Sequencing was carried out using peripheral blood. The chain links TRBV2 to TRBJ2-1; D is ambiguous. CDR3 sequence: CASSWQVSSYNEQFF. CDR3 DNA: TGTGCCAGCAGTTGGCAGGTCAGCTCCTACAATGAGCAGTTCTTC.